This T cell receptor (beta chain) was found in a study of T cell responses to AZD1222 COVID-19 vaccine. Overall study findings and caveats: Scientists sampled the repertoires only once the peak T cell response had passed.

Comment on this clone: The antigen is undetermined.

Sequencing used immunoSEQ multiplex PCR; TCRdb keeps in-frame clones, though not all of them. The sample carries roughly 100,000 clones, about 90% recorded once. V shed 6 bases and J shed 0 bases, with 10 bases lying between them. This CDR3 region has 14 residues. CDR1 and CDR2 (germline): SGHNT, YYREEE (reference sequence). The V and J genes are TRBV5-4 and TRBJ2-1, with D perhaps TRBD2 (5 bases). The sequencing used peripheral blood, collected on day 0 of AZD1222 vaccination. The receptor was derived from an adult in good health. The CDR3 sequence: CASMPSGSYNEQFF. DNA for the CDR3: TGTGCCAGCATGCCAAGCGGCTCCTACAATGAGCAGTTCTTC.